Below, 26 T cell receptor beta chains from the same sample are listed, as sequenced in a study of CD8 T cells in ankylosing spondylitis (dated by TCRdb to about 2017). Receptor libraries were prepared by 5' RACE. Sequenced on an Illumina HiSeq 2500. TCRdb trimmed public reads at Q25 via fastp, called clones via MiXCR and kept in-frame beta chains. Under each unique CDR3 protein, matching rows form one entry showing the most common genes and DNA. This sample lists 200,000 to 250,000 distinct CDR3 sequences; over 8.5% were detected once. Less than 7.5% of the sample lies in the top ten. The sample comprised blood, either unsorted or a sorted T cell fraction (not recorded which). All receptors come from a male donor with ankylosing spondylitis or in good health (not recorded which).

This clonotype was seen a few times. This chain links TRBV5-3 with TRBJ1-6; D may be TRBD1 (6 bases). TRBV5-3 counts as an open reading frame of uncertain function. V dropped 4 bases and J dropped 3 bases, with 17 bases sitting between them. CDR3 length equals 17 residues. CDR3 nucleotides: TGTGCCAGAAGCACCGGACAGCCTTGTAACTATAATTCACCCCTCCACTTT. It is translated as CARSTGQPCNYNSPLHF.

This clonotype was detected only a few times. V and J are TRBV11-2 and TRBJ2-1, with D possibly matching TRBD2 (6 bases). V gave up 11 bases and J gave up 8 bases, with 19 bases separating them. Germline CDR1 reads SGHAT; CDR2 reads FQNNGV. The CDR3 consists of 13 residues. The CDR3 DNA reads TGTGCCTCAATGGGGGGAAGGGTACATGAGCAGTTCTTC. Residues: CASMGGRVHEQFF. The full variable domain, rest sourced from reference TRBV11-2 and TRBJ2-1, is EAGVAQSPRYKIIEKRQSVAFWCNPISGHATLYWYQQILGQGPKLLIQFQNNGVVDDSQLPKDRFSAERLKGVDSTLKIQPAKLEDSAVYLCASMGGRVHEQFFGPGTRLTVL.

This clonotype came up many times. V usage is TRBV12-3 or TRBV12-4 and J usage is TRBJ1-5; no reliable D call. The CDR3 is 12 amino acids. V lost 10 bases and J 6 bases, leaving 13 bases between the germline ends. CDR3 nucleotide sequence: TGTGCCACCACCACCCCCGGTCAGCCCCAGCATTTT. Translating it yields CATTTPGQPQHF.

A few counts support this clonotype. The chain carries TRBV12-5 and TRBJ2-2; 8 bases fit TRBD1. The V gene end was trimmed by 6 bases and the J gene end by 6 bases; junction bases not matched to a gene: 12. This CDR3 comprises 16 residues. The germline V gene encodes CDR1 LGHNT and CDR2 FRNRAP. CDR3 sequence reads: CASGRPQGALAGELFF. The DNA of the CDR3 is TGTGCTAGTGGCCGGCCTCAGGGGGCGCTTGCCGGGGAGCTGTTTTTT.

This clonotype came up many times. The gene calls are TRBV7-6 and TRBJ2-3, with unresolved D. The germline V and J ends were trimmed by 1 base and 2 bases, with 7 bases remaining between them. The CDR3 length is 14 residues. CDR1 and CDR2 (germline): SGHVS, FNYEAQ. The DNA for the CDR3 is TGTGCCAGCAGCTTAGTCCACTTCACAGATACGCAGTATTTT. Encoded protein: CASSLVHFTDTQYF.

This clonotype was seen many times. The chain is built from TRBV6-2 or TRBV6-3 and TRBJ2-3; TRBD2 matches at 7 bases. This CDR3 comprises 17 residues. V was pared by 0 bases and J by 2 bases, with 8 bases of the junction left unmatched. Looked up from germline, CDR1 is MNHEY and CDR2 is SVGEGT. For the CDR3, the DNA is TGTGCCAGCAGTTACTCGATCCAGCGGGGCATCACAGATACGCAGTATTTT. Amino acid sequence: CASSYSIQRGITDTQYF.

This clonotype was picked up many times. The V and J genes are TRBV24-1 and TRBJ2-1; a possible D gene is TRBD2 (5 bases). The CDR3 extends over 15 amino acids. Trimming stripped 3 bases from V and 0 bases from J, with 8 bases between. Germline CDR1 and CDR2: KGHDR and SFDVKD. CDR3 DNA: TGTGCCACCAGTGATCCGGCGGGCTCCTACAATGAGCAGTTCTTC. Its translation is CATSDPAGSYNEQFF.

In this sample, this clonotype turned up a few times. The chain combines TRBV7-2 with TRBJ2-1, with 8 bases matching TRBD2. Germline lookup yields CDR1 SGHTA and CDR2 FQGNSA. V lost 8 bases and J lost 5; bases outside the gene matches: 11. CDR3 length: 15 residues. Here the CDR3 DNA reads TGTGCCAGCTTGTGGGGGGCGGGAGGTGACAATGAGCAGTTCTTC. Amino acids: CASLWGAGGDNEQFF. Using reference TRBV7-2 and TRBJ2-1 for the parts outside the CDR3, the full variable domain is GAGVSQSPSNKVTEKGKDVELRCDPISGHTALYWYRQSLGQGLEFLIYFQGNSAPDKSGLPSDRFSAERTGGSVSTLTIQRTQQEDSAVYLCASLWGAGGDNEQFFGPGTRLTVL.

This rearrangement joins TRBV3-1 to TRBJ2-1; D ambiguous. Trimming took 3 bases from V and 9 from J, leaving 9 bases between them. Germline assignment: CDR1 LGHDT and CDR2 YNNKEL (reference sequence). This CDR3 contains 12 residues. DNA of the CDR3: TGTGCCAGCAGCCAGGGGTCCGGTGAGCAGTTCTTC. This encodes CASSQGSGEQFF.

This clonotype was detected only a few times. Relative to the germline gene, one junction end is altered; a read error may explain this. This chain joins TRBV20-1 and TRBJ2-1; 8 nucleotides line up with TRBD2. This CDR3 is built from 17 residues. Germline-derived CDR1 and CDR2 are DFQATT and SNEGSKA (reference sequence). CDR3 sequence (DNA): TGCTGTGCTAGAGACCCTCCGAGCGGGAGTGTTTTGAATGAGCAGTTCTTC. This encodes CCARDPPSGSVLNEQFF.

This clonotype was seen only a few times. The CDR3 is CASSYSSWGMSGSQYF. CDR3 in DNA: TGTGCCAGCAGTTACTCGTCGTGGGGGATGAGTGGGTCCCAGTACTTC. The chain recombines TRBV6-5 with TRBJ2-5, with D possibly called TRBD1 or TRBD2 (5 bases each). Trimming pared 0 bases from V and 9 bases from J, leaving 20 bases between. Per the germline V gene, CDR1 is MNHEY and CDR2 is SVGAGI. The length of the CDR3 is 16 residues.

The rearrangement joins TRBV11-2 to TRBJ2-2; weak D call: TRBD2 (6 bases). Germline CDR1 and CDR2: SGHAT and FQNNGV. Trimming left V 0 bases short and J 7 bases short, with 15 bases between. This CDR3 spans 16 amino acids. For the CDR3, the DNA is TGTGCCAGCAGCTTAGATCGGGGGACGGGGGTCGGGGAGCTGTTTTTT. Protein: CASSLDRGTGVGELFF.

This clonotype was observed a handful of times. DNA of the CDR3: TGCAGTGCTAGAGGACAGGGTAACGTTGGTGGCTACACCTTC. Translation gives CSARGQGNVGGYTF. The gene calls are TRBV20-1 and TRBJ1-2; TRBD1 matches 7 bases. The CDR3 is 14 amino acids. Unmatched junction bases numbered 9, after V lost 1 base and J lost 7 bases. The germline V gene encodes CDR1 DFQATT and CDR2 SNEGSKA (reference sequence).

This clonotype turned up a few times. This chain joins TRBV28 and TRBJ1-5, with D uncertain. This CDR3 is built from 15 residues. V was cut by 3 bases and J by 0 bases, with 9 bases left in between. Germline assignment: CDR1 MDHEN and CDR2 SYDVKM. CDR3 in amino acids: CASSFGLSSNQPQHF. CDR3 nucleotide sequence: TGTGCCAGCAGTTTCGGACTGAGTAGCAATCAGCCCCAGCATTTT.

This clonotype occurred many times. CDR3 residues: CASKPSGRVNEQFF. CDR3 DNA sequence: TGTGCCAGCAAACCTAGCGGGAGGGTTAATGAGCAGTTCTTC. The gene calls are TRBV28 and TRBJ2-1, with TRBD2 identical over 12 bases. Per the germline V gene, CDR1 is MDHEN and CDR2 is SYDVKM. The CDR3 length is 14 residues. V shed 7 bases, J shed 7 bases, and the junction held 5 bases outside the gene matches. The full variable domain, completed using reference TRBV28 and TRBJ2-1, is DVKVTQSSRYLVKRTGEKVFLECVQDMDHENMFWYRQDPGLGLRLIYFSYDVKMKEKGDIPEGYSVSREKKERFSLILESASTNQTSMYLCASKPSGRVNEQFFGPGTRLTVL.

This clonotype was detected many times. The V and J genes are TRBV6-4 and TRBJ1-6; no clear D gene. Trimming took off 3 bases at V and 9 bases at J, with 15 bases between the two ends. Germline CDR1 reads MRHNA; CDR2 reads SNTAGT. The CDR3 is made up of 15 amino acids. The CDR3 loop is CASSDSAARGSPLHF. Written as DNA, the CDR3 is TGTGCCAGCAGTGATTCGGCCGCCCGCGGTTCACCCCTCCACTTT.

This chain connects TRBV14 to TRBJ2-2, with D perhaps TRBD1 or TRBD2 (5 bases each). This CDR3 spans 15 amino acids. V lost 4 bases, J lost 5 bases, and 14 bases lay in between. Germline V lookup: CDR1 SGHDN, CDR2 FVKESK. The CDR3 region is CASSPRDPTTGELFF. DNA for the CDR3: TGTGCCAGCAGCCCCCGGGACCCTACAACCGGGGAGCTGTTTTTT.

This clonotype was detected ten times or more. The V and J genes are TRBV6-1 and TRBJ2-1, with D unclear. Trimming shortened V by 8 bases and J by 0 bases, and 11 bases separated the two germline ends. In germline, CDR1 is MNHNS, CDR2 SASEGT. The CDR3 is made up of 14 amino acids. CDR3 sequence reads: CASERLLSYNEQFF. The CDR3, as DNA: TGTGCCAGCGAGCGCCTCCTCTCCTACAATGAGCAGTTCTTC.

This chain connects TRBV19 to TRBJ1-1, with a tentative D call TRBD1 (5 bases). Germline assignment: CDR1 LNHDA and CDR2 SQIVND (reference sequence). The CDR3 length is 15 residues. The V end was cut by 6 bases, the J end by 5 bases, with 19 bases between. The CDR3 reads CASRLIGGSGTEAFF. DNA of the CDR3: TGTGCCAGTAGACTAATCGGGGGATCTGGGACTGAAGCTTTCTTT.

This clonotype was detected many times. The chain links TRBV3-1 to TRBJ2-1; D not resolved. Between the trimmed V and J ends, which lost 1 base and 5 bases, there was a span of 6 bases. The CDR3 covers 13 residues. Germline V CDR1 and CDR2: LGHDT, YNNKEL (reference sequence). The CDR3 loop is CASSQGSDNEQFF. The CDR3 DNA is TGTGCCAGCAGCCAAGGGTCGGACAATGAGCAGTTCTTC.

This clonotype was recorded many times. The chain is built from TRBV7-8 and TRBJ1-5, with 7 bases identical to TRBD1. After removal of 2 bases from V and 4 bases from J, the junction contained 2 bases not matched to a gene. Germline CDR1 reads SGHVS; CDR2 reads FQNEAQ. The CDR3 contains 14 residues. The CDR3 protein is CASSLRDSNQPQHF. In nucleotides, the CDR3 is TGTGCCAGCAGCTTAAGGGACAGTAATCAGCCCCAGCATTTT. Based on the CDR3 plus reference TRBV7-8 and TRBJ1-5, the full variable domain is GAGVSQSPRYKVAKRGQDVALRCDPISGHVSLFWYQQALGQGPEFLTYFQNEAQLDKSGLPSDRFFAERPEGSVSTLKIQRTQQEDSAVYLCASSLRDSNQPQHFGDGTRLSIL.

The chain has TRBV5-1 and TRBJ2-7, with 8 bases matching TRBD1. The CDR3 extends over 14 amino acids. J gave up 2 bases and V 0 bases, and 1 base lay outside the gene matches. The V gene's germline CDR1 is SGHRS and CDR2 YFSETQ. The CDR3 loop reads CASSLGGQAYEQYF. CDR3 bases: TGCGCCAGCAGCTTGGGGGGACAGGCCTACGAGCAGTACTTC.

This clonotype was observed many times. V and J are TRBV28 and TRBJ2-7; 12 positions agree with TRBD2. J gave up 6 bases and V 5 bases, and 8 bases lay outside the gene matches. This CDR3 has 15 amino acids. The germline V gene encodes CDR1 MDHEN and CDR2 SYDVKM. CDR3 coding DNA: TGTGCCAGCAGTCCACTGACTAGCGGGGGATCCGAGCAGTACTTC. Its protein product is CASSPLTSGGSEQYF.

This clonotype was detected ten times or more. The chain has TRBV3-1 and TRBJ1-5, with 8 bases lining up with TRBD1. V lost 4 bases and J lost 3; bases outside the gene matches: 5. Germline V gene sequence: CDR1 LGHDT, CDR2 YNNKEL (reference sequence). There are 15 residues in the CDR3. In nucleotides, the CDR3 is TGTGCCAGCAGCCTCAGGGGACAGGACAATCAGCCCCAGCATTTT. Its translation is CASSLRGQDNQPQHF.

Ten or more counts support this clonotype. V is TRBV5-1 and J is TRBJ1-1; weak D call: TRBD1 (6 bases). Trimming removed 3 bases at V and 6 bases at J, with 18 bases between. The V gene's germline CDR1 is SGHRS and CDR2 YFSETQ. The CDR3 covers 15 residues. The CDR3 nucleotides are TGCGCCAGCAGCTCCTACAGGGAGGGGAGCGCTGAAGCTTTCTTT. Translation gives CASSSYREGSAEAFF.

This sequence joins TRBV7-3 and TRBJ2-1; 9 bases are shared with TRBD2. V shed 8 bases, J shed 1 base, and the junction held 9 bases outside the gene matches. There are 16 residues in the CDR3. The germline CDR1 and CDR2 sequences are SGHTA and FQGTGA. CDR3 amino acids: CASSLAGLASYNEQFF. CDR3 DNA: TGTGCCAGCTCCCTCGCGGGACTAGCTTCCTACAATGAGCAGTTCTTC.